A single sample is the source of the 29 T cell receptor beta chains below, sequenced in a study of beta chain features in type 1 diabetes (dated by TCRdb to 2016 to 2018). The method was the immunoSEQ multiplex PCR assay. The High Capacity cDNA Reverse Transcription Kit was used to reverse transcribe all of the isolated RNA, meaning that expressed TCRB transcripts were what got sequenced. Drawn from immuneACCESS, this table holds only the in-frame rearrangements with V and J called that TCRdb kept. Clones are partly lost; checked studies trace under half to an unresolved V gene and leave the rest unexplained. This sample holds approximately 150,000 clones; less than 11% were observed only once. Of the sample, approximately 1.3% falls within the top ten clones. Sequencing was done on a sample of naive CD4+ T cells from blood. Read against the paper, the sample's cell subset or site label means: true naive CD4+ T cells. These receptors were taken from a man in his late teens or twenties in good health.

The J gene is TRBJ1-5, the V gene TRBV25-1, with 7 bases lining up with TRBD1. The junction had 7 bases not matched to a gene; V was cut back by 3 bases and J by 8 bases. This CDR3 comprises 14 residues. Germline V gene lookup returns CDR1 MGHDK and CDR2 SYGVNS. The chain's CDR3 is CASSDSTGSKPQHF. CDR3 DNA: TGTGCCAGCAGTGATTCGACAGGGAGTAAGCCCCAGCATTTT.

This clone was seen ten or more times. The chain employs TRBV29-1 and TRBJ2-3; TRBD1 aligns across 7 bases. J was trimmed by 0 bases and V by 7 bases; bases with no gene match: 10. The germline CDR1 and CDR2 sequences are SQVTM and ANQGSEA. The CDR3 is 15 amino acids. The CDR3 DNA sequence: TGCAGCGCGGCATATGGGACAGCTAGCACAGATACGCAGTATTTT. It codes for CSAAYGTASTDTQYF.

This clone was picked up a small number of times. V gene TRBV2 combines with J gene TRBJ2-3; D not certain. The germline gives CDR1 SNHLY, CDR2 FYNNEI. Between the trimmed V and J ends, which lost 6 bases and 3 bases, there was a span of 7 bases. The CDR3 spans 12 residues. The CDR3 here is CASSRQTDTQYF. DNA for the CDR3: TGTGCCAGCAGCCGTCAGACAGATACGCAGTATTTT.

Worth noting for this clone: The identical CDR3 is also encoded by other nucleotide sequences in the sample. The CDR3 nucleotides are TGCGCCAGCAGTTTAGACAGAGCCAACTATGGCTACACCTTC. Residues: CASSLDRANYGYTF. V is TRBV5-1 and J is TRBJ1-2; a weak D match, TRBD1 (5 bases). The CDR3 runs 14 residues. Germline CDR1 SGHRS, CDR2 YFSETQ. The germline V and J ends were trimmed by 5 bases and 2 bases, with 13 bases remaining between them.

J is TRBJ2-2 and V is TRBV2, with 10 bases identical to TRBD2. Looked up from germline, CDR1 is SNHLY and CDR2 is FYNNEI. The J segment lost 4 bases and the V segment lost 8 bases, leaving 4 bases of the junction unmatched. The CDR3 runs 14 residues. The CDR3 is CASLRLAGTGELFF. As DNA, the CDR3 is TGTGCCAGCTTGAGACTAGCGGGCACCGGGGAGCTGTTTTTT.

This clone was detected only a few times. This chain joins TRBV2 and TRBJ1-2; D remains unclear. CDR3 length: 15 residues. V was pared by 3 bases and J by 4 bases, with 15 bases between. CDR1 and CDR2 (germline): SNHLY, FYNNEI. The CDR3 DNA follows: TGTGCCAGCAGTGATGCCAGGCCAGGTGGCTATGGCTACACCTTC. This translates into CASSDARPGGYGYTF.

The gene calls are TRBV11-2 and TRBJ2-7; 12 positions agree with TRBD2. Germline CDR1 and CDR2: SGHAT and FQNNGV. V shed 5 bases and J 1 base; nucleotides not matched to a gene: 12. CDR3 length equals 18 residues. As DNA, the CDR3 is TGTGCCAGCAGCCTCCCATTACTAGCGGGGGGCTTATCCTACGAGCAGTACTTC. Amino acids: CASSLPLLAGGLSYEQYF.

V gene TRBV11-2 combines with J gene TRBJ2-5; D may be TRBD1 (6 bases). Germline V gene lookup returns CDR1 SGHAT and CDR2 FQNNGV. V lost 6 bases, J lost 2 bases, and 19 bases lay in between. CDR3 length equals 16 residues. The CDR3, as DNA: TGTGCCAGCAGGTGGGGACACGGACAGAAACAAGAGACCCAGTACTTC. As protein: CASRWGHGQKQETQYF.

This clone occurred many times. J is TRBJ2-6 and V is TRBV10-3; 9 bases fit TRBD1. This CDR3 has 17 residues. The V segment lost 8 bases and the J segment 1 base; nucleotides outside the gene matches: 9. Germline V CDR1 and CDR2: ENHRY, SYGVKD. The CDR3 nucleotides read TGTGCCATCCCTGCCGGGACAGGGAGTTCTGGGGCCAACGTCCTGACTTTC. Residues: CAIPAGTGSSGANVLTF.

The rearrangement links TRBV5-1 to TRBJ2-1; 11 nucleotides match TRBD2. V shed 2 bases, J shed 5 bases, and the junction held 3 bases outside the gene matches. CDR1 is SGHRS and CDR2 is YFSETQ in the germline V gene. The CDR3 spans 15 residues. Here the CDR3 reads CASSFLAGGDNEQFF. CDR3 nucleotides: TGCGCCAGCAGCTTTTTAGCGGGGGGGGACAATGAGCAGTTCTTC.

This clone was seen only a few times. In DNA form, the CDR3 reads TGTGCCAGCACCCCGACAGCGTATAATTCACCCCTCCACTTT. Encoded protein: CASTPTAYNSPLHF. V is TRBV7-2 and J is TRBJ1-6; the D gene is possibly TRBD1 (5 bases). The CDR3 sequence is 14 residues long. Germline CDR1 SGHTA, CDR2 FQGNSA. Trimming shortened V by 7 bases and J by 4 bases, and 11 bases separated the two germline ends.

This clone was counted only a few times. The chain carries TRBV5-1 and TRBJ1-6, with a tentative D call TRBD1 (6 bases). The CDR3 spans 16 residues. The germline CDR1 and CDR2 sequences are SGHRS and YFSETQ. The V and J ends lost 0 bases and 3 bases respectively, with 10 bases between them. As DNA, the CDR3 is TGCGCCAGCAGCTTGGGACAGGAGAGCTATAATTCACCCCTCCACTTT. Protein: CASSLGQESYNSPLHF.

The CDR3 nucleotides are TGTGCCGCCTGGGGGCGGGGGGCAAGCTATGGCTACACCTTC. Amino acids: CAAWGRGASYGYTF. The chain joins TRBV27 to TRBJ1-2, with D tentatively TRBD1 (6 bases). The CDR3 is made up of 14 amino acids. The V gene's germline CDR1 is MNHEY and CDR2 SMNVEV (reference sequence). Between the trimmed V and J ends, which lost 11 bases and 4 bases, there was a span of 20 bases.

In DNA form, the CDR3 reads TGTGCCAGCAGCTTAAGACAGGGGCTCTCCTACGAGCAGTACTTC. Its protein product is CASSLRQGLSYEQYF. The rearrangement uses TRBV7-2 and TRBJ2-7; 8 nucleotides match TRBD1. V lost 2 bases, J lost 0 bases, and 3 bases stayed unmatched. The CDR3 consists of 15 residues. Germline V gene data show CDR1 as SGHTA and CDR2 as FQGNSA.

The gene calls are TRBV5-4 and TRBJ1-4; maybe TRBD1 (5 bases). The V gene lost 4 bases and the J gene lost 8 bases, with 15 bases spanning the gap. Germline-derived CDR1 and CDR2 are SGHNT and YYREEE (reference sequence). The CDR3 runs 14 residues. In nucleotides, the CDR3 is TGTGCCAGCAGCCGGGGGGAGGGGCGAGAAAAACTGTTTTTT. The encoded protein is CASSRGEGREKLFF.

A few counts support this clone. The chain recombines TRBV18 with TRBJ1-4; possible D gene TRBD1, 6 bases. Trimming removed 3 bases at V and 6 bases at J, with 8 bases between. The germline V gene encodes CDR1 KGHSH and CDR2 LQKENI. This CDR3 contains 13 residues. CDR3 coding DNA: TGTGCCAGCTCACCGTCAGGGGATGAAAAACTGTTTTTT. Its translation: CASSPSGDEKLFF. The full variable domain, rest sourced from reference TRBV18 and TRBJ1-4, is NAGVMQNPRHLVRRRGQEARLRCSPMKGHSHVYWYRQLPEEGLKFMVYLQKENIIDESGMPKERFSAEFPKEGPSILRIQQVVRGDSAAYFCASSPSGDEKLFFGSGTQLSVL.

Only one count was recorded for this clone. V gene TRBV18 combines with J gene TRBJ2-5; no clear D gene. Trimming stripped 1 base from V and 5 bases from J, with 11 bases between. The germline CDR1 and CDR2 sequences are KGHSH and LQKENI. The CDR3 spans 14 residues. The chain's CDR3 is CASSPRNLGETQYF. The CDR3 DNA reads TGTGCCAGCTCACCACGAAACCTCGGTGAGACCCAGTACTTC.

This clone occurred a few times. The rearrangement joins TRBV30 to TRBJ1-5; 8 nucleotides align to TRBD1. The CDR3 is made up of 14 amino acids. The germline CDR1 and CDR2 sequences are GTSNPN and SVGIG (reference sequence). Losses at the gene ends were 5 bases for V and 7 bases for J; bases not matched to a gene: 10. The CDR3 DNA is TGTGCCTGGGCCTCGGACAGGGCAGGGCAGCCCCAGCATTTT. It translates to CAWASDRAGQPQHF.

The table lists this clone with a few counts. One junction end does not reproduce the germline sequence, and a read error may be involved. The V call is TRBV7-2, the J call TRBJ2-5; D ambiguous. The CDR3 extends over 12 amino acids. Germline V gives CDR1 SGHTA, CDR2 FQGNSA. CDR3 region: CASSLGLPGADF. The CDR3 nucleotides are TGTGCCAGCAGCTTAGGATTGCCCGGTGCCGACTTC.

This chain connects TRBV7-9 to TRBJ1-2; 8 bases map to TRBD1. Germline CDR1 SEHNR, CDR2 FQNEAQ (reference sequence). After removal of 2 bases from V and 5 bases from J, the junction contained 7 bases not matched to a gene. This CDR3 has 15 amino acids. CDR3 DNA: TGTGCCAGCAGCTTACTAGCAGGGGGCATGTATGGCTACACCTTC. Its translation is CASSLLAGGMYGYTF.

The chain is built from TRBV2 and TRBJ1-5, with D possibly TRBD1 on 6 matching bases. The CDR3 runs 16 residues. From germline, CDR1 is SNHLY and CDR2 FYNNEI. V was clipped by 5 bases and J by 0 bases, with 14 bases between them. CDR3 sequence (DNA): TGTGCCAGCAGTCCTGGGGGCGGCTATAGCAATCAGCCCCAGCATTTT. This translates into CASSPGGGYSNQPQHF.

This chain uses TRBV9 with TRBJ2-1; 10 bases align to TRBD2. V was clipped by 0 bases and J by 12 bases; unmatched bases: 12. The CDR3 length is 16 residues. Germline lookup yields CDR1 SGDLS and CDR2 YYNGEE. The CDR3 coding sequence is TGTGCCAGCAGCGTAGGAAGGCTAGCGGGGGTATATGCGCAGTTCTTC. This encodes CASSVGRLAGVYAQFF.

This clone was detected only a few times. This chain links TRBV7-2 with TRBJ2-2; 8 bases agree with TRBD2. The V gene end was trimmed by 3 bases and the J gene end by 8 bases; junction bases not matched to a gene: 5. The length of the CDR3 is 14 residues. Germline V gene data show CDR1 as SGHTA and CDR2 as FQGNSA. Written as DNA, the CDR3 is TGTGCCAGCAGCTTGAGCGGGGGTGGGGGGGAGCTGTTTTTT. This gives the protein CASSLSGGGGELFF.

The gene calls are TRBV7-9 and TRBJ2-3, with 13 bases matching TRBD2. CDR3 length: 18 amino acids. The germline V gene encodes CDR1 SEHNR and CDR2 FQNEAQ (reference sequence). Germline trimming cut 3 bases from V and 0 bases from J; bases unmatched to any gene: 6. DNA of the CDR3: TGTGCCAGCAGCTTTGGGACTAGCGGGACACTTAGCACAGATACGCAGTATTTT. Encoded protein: CASSFGTSGTLSTDTQYF.

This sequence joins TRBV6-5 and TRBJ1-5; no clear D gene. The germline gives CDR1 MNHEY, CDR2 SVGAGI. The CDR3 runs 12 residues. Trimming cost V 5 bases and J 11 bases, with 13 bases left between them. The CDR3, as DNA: TGTGCCAGCAGTCCCGATCCGGGAGCCCAGCATTTT. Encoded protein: CASSPDPGAQHF.

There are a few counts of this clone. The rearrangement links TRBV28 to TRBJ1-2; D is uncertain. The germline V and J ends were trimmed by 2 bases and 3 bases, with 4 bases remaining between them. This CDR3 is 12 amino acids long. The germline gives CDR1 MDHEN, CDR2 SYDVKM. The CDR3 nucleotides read TGTGCCAGCAGTTTACAGTACTATGGCTACACCTTC. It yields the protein CASSLQYYGYTF.

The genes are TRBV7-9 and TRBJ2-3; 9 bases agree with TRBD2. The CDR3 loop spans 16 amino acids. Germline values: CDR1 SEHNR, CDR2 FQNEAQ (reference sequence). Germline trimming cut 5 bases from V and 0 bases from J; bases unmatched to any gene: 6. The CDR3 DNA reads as TGTGCCAGCAGCCCCTGGGGACTAGCTAGCACAGATACGCAGTATTTT. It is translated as CASSPWGLASTDTQYF.

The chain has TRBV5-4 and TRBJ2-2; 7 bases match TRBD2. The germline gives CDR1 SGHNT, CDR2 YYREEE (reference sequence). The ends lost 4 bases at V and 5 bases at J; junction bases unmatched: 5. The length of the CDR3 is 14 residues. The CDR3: CASSPWGGTGELFF. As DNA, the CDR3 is TGTGCCAGCAGCCCCTGGGGGGGGACCGGGGAGCTGTTTTTT.

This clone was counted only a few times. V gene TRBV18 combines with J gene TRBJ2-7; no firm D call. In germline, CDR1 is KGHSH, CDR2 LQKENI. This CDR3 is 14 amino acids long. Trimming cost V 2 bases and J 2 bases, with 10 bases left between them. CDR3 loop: CASSPSQDPYEQYF. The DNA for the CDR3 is TGTGCCAGCTCACCATCCCAGGATCCCTACGAGCAGTACTTC.